The 30 T cell receptor beta chains below were found in one sample sequenced in a study of response to subunit inactivated influenza vaccine. TCRdb reanalysed the RT-PCR reads using MiXCR and keeps one entry per CDR3 protein. This sample has about 780,000 distinct CDR3 sequences; approximately 17% occur once, and the top ten carry approximately 10%. The sample consisted of PBMCs from blood, taken 5 days after vaccination. The receptors here all came from a man in his forties or fifties who received an inactivated influenza vaccine.

This chain connects TRBV3-1 to TRBJ1-6; no clear D gene. V was pared by 2 bases and J by 7 bases, with 9 bases between. The CDR3 is 14 residues long. Germline-derived CDR1 and CDR2 are LGHDT and YNNKEL (reference sequence). This chain's CDR3 is CASSQLRTNSPLHF. CDR3 DNA sequence: TGTGCCAGCAGCCAATTACGGACGAATTCACCCCTCCACTTT.

The chain has TRBV5-1 and TRBJ2-7, with TRBD2 as a possible D gene (6 bases). This CDR3 has 13 amino acids. CDR1 and CDR2 (germline): SGHRS, YFSETQ. V dropped 1 base and J dropped 6 bases, with 11 bases sitting between them. The CDR3 sequence: CASSLKLGGEQYF. The CDR3 coding sequence is TGCGCCAGCAGCTTGAAACTCGGGGGCGAGCAGTACTTC.

This clonotype was detected many times. This chain connects TRBV27 to TRBJ2-7; 9 bases map to TRBD2. Germline lookup yields CDR1 MNHEY and CDR2 SMNVEV (reference sequence). The CDR3 sequence is 13 residues long. The V segment lost 6 bases and the J segment 2 bases; nucleotides outside the gene matches: 2. CDR3 sequence (DNA): TGTGCCAGCAGGCTAGCGGGGACCTACGAGCAGTACTTC. As protein: CASRLAGTYEQYF.

The CDR3 spells CASSSTSGSRSYEQYF. As DNA, the CDR3 is TGTGCCAGCAGCTCGACTAGCGGGAGCCGATCCTACGAGCAGTACTTC. The rearrangement links TRBV7-2 to TRBJ2-7; 12 bases map to TRBD2. This CDR3 has 16 residues. V dropped 4 bases and J dropped 1; count of bases not matched to a gene: 5. Germline V gene data show CDR1 as SGHTA and CDR2 as FQGNSA.

A word on this clonotype: A read error may explain this, as a much larger clone is one base away. The rearrangement joins TRBV20-1 to TRBJ2-7; 7 nucleotides align to TRBD1. The CDR3 has 12 amino acids. CDR1 is DFQATT, CDR2 SNEGSKA, per germline (reference sequence). The DNA of the CDR3 is TGCAGTGCTAGCGACAGGGCCTACGAGCATTACTTC. Translating gives CSASDRAYEHYF.

This clonotype was seen a handful of times. The V call is TRBV5-1, the J call TRBJ1-2; perhaps TRBD1 as D (5 bases). The CDR3 covers 13 residues. The ends were cut back, 0 bases at V and 10 bases at J, with 13 bases in the middle. Germline assignment: CDR1 SGHRS and CDR2 YFSETQ. CDR3 sequence: CASSLEKGRIYTF. The CDR3 coding sequence is TGCGCCAGCAGCTTGGAGAAGGGGCGGATCTACACCTTC.

This chain joins TRBV7-9 and TRBJ2-3, with TRBD2 matching 8 bases. CDR1 is SEHNR, CDR2 FQNEAQ, per germline (reference sequence). CDR3 length equals 17 residues. The V segment lost 5 bases and the J segment 0 bases; nucleotides outside the gene matches: 10. The CDR3: CASSKIRGGPSTDTQYF. The DNA of the CDR3 is TGTGCCAGCAGCAAAATCCGGGGGGGGCCTAGCACAGATACGCAGTATTTT. Combining the CDR3 with reference TRBV7-9 and TRBJ2-3 gives the whole variable domain DTGVSQNPRHKITKRGQNVTFRCDPISEHNRLYWYRQTLGQGPEFLTYFQNEAQLEKSRLLSDRFSAERPKGSFSTLEIQRTEQGDSAMYLCASSKIRGGPSTDTQYFGPGTRLTVL.

The chain couples TRBV19 to TRBJ2-4; D is uncertain. This CDR3 has 14 residues. Trimming left V 2 bases short and J 9 bases short, with 14 bases between. CDR1 LNHDA and CDR2 SQIVND come from the germline V gene (reference sequence). CDR3 sequence reads: CASSIYRSSGIQYF. In DNA, the CDR3 is TGTGCCAGTAGTATATATAGGTCCTCGGGCATTCAGTACTTC.

This clonotype occurred a few times. This CDR3 is CASSLQDGGWTPLHF. CDR3 DNA: TGTGCCAGCAGCTTACAGGACGGAGGCTGGACACCCCTCCACTTT. J is TRBJ1-6 and V is TRBV7-2; D is uncertain. Between the trimmed V and J ends, which lost 2 bases and 11 bases, there was a span of 16 bases. Germline CDR1 SGHTA, CDR2 FQGNSA. The CDR3 length is 15 residues. Combining the CDR3 with reference TRBV7-2 and TRBJ1-6 gives the whole variable domain GAGVSQSPSNKVTEKGKDVELRCDPISGHTALYWYRQSLGQGLEFLIYFQGNSAPDKSGLPSDRFSAERTGGSVSTLTIQRTQQEDSAVYLCASSLQDGGWTPLHFGNGTRLTVT.

The chain is built from TRBV24-1 and TRBJ2-7; 7 bases fit TRBD1. Trimming took 3 bases from V and 3 from J; bases not matched to a gene: 7. Germline V gene data show CDR1 as KGHDR and CDR2 as SFDVKD. This CDR3 is built from 15 residues. In DNA form, the CDR3 reads TGTGCCACCAGTGATACCGGGACAGCTATCTACGAGCAGTACTTC. Its translation is CATSDTGTAIYEQYF.

This clonotype was seen more than once but under ten times. The chain uses TRBV3-1 and TRBJ1-1; D unresolved. The CDR3 has 12 amino acids. V lost 9 bases and J lost 0, with 8 bases in between. Germline values: CDR1 LGHDT, CDR2 YNNKEL (reference sequence). The CDR3 nucleotides are TGTGCCAGTACCGACGTGAACACTGAAGCTTTCTTT. Translating gives CASTDVNTEAFF.

This sequence joins TRBV10-3 and TRBJ1-1; 8 bases are a match to TRBD1. The germline gives CDR1 ENHRY, CDR2 SYGVKD. This CDR3 contains 14 residues. V trimming: 7 bases; J trimming: 1 base; junction bases outside the gene matches: 5. CDR3: CAITGQAPNTEAFF. DNA of the CDR3: TGTGCCATCACGGGACAGGCACCGAACACTGAAGCTTTCTTT.

The J gene is TRBJ2-5, the V gene TRBV5-6, with D perhaps TRBD1 (6 bases). Trimming pared 2 bases from V and 5 bases from J, leaving 13 bases between. The CDR3 totals 14 residues. The germline V gene encodes CDR1 SGHDT and CDR2 YYEEEE. CDR3 region: CASSLTGSGETQYF. The CDR3 nucleotides read TGTGCCAGCAGCTTAACAGGGAGCGGCGAGACCCAGTACTTC.

The rearrangement joins TRBV6-5 to TRBJ2-2, with unresolved D. The V gene's germline CDR1 is MNHEY and CDR2 SVGAGI. The CDR3 spans 12 residues. Trimming stripped 2 bases from V and 8 bases from J, with 6 bases between. The CDR3 protein is CASSYEKGELFF. The CDR3 DNA reads as TGTGCCAGCAGTTACGAGAAGGGGGAGCTGTTTTTT.

CDR3 region: CSARGTGPYSYNEQFF. CDR3 bases: TGCAGTGCTAGAGGGACAGGACCTTACTCCTACAATGAGCAGTTCTTC. The chain combines TRBV20-1 with TRBJ2-1; 7 bases match TRBD1. J gave up 0 bases and V 1 base, and 6 bases lay outside the gene matches. Germline CDR1 and CDR2: DFQATT and SNEGSKA (reference sequence). The CDR3 runs to 16 residues.

The chain is built from TRBV9 and TRBJ2-3; TRBD2 is a possible D gene (5 bases). Trimming took 5 bases from V and 2 from J, leaving 18 bases between them. This CDR3 spans 16 amino acids. Looked up from germline, CDR1 is SGDLS and CDR2 is YYNGEE. The DNA of the CDR3 is TGTGCCAGCAGACCCCCGGGATCCACCTACACAGATACGCAGTATTTT. Protein: CASRPPGSTYTDTQYF.

This clonotype was detected a few times. The chain combines TRBV7-2 with TRBJ2-7; 7 bases fit TRBD1. V gave up 3 bases and J gave up 1 base; unmatched junction bases: 3. The CDR3 spans 14 residues. The germline CDR1 and CDR2 sequences are SGHTA and FQGNSA. The DNA for the CDR3 is TGTGCCAGCAGCTTTCCGGGACAGTCCTACGAGCAGTACTTC. This codes for CASSFPGQSYEQYF. The entire variable domain, with the rest obtained from reference TRBV7-2 and TRBJ2-7, is as follows: GAGVSQSPSNKVTEKGKDVELRCDPISGHTALYWYRQSLGQGLEFLIYFQGNSAPDKSGLPSDRFSAERTGGSVSTLTIQRTQQEDSAVYLCASSFPGQSYEQYFGPGTRLTVT.

This clonotype was counted many times. The CDR3 DNA is TGTGCCATCAGTGCAGGGGGAAACACCATATATTTT. This translates into CAISAGGNTIYF. The chain is built from TRBV10-3 and TRBJ1-3; D might be TRBD1 (5 bases). Trimming pared 4 bases from V and 4 bases from J, leaving 5 bases between. This CDR3 region has 12 residues. The germline CDR1 and CDR2 sequences are ENHRY and SYGVKD.

The chain employs TRBV20-1 and TRBJ2-2, with D unresolved. Trimming removed 3 bases from V and 5 bases from J, with 13 bases in between. Germline V gene data show CDR1 as DFQATT and CDR2 as SNEGSKA (reference sequence). The CDR3 has 14 amino acids. CDR3 in amino acids: CSASSAVYTGELFF. In DNA, the CDR3 is TGCAGTGCTAGTTCAGCTGTCTATACCGGGGAGCTGTTTTTT.

This clonotype was counted between two and nine times. V is TRBV5-1 and J is TRBJ2-5; 11 bases agree with TRBD2. Germline V lookup: CDR1 SGHRS, CDR2 YFSETQ. This CDR3 region has 17 residues. With V trimmed by 0 bases and J by 1 base, 5 bases remained unmatched. Here the CDR3 DNA reads TGCGCCAGCAGCTTGGCGTTCCTAGCGGGGGGCCAAGAGACCCAGTACTTC. Its protein product is CASSLAFLAGGQETQYF. The variable domain in full, with the rest retrieved from reference TRBV5-1 and TRBJ2-5, is KAGVTQTPRYLIKTRGQQVTLSCSPISGHRSVSWYQQTPGQGLQFLFEYFSETQRNKGNFPGRFSGRQFSNSRSEMNVSTLELGDSALYLCASSLAFLAGGQETQYFGPGTRLLVL.

This clonotype showed up just a few times. The chain joins TRBV12-3 or TRBV12-4 to TRBJ1-5; D is unclear. V lost 7 bases to trimming and J lost 0 bases, with 7 bases between them. The CDR3 runs 13 residues. The CDR3: CASTRSSNQPQHF. CDR3 coding DNA: TGTGCCAGCACCCGATCTAGCAATCAGCCCCAGCATTTT.

In this sample, this clonotype turned up a few times. This sequence joins TRBV6-2 or TRBV6-3 and TRBJ1-1; D is unresolved. Trimming took off 0 bases at V and 3 bases at J, with 11 bases between the two ends. The CDR3 is made up of 15 amino acids. Looked up from germline, CDR1 is MNHEY and CDR2 is SVGEGT. The CDR3 bases are TGTGCCAGCAGTTACTCGACTGGGGAGGACACTGAAGCTTTCTTT. Its protein product is CASSYSTGEDTEAFF.

This clonotype has a count of ten or more. The CDR3 protein is CASSATGTDNTGELFF. CDR3 DNA: TGTGCCAGCAGCGCCACCGGGACGGATAACACCGGGGAGCTGTTTTTT. The chain is built from TRBV9 and TRBJ2-2; either TRBD1 or TRBD2 may supply D (5 bases each). Germline CDR1 reads SGDLS; CDR2 reads YYNGEE. There are 16 residues in the CDR3. With 3 bases removed from V and 2 bases from J, the gap between germline ends came to 14 bases.

The chain uses TRBV20-1 and TRBJ1-1; 11 bases are a match to TRBD1. Losses at the gene ends were 3 bases for V and 1 base for J; bases not matched to a gene: 7. From germline, CDR1 is DFQATT and CDR2 SNEGSKA (reference sequence). There are 16 residues in the CDR3. CDR3 DNA: TGCAGTGCTAGGGTCCGGGACAGGGGGGAGAACACTGAAGCTTTCTTT. Amino acid sequence: CSARVRDRGENTEAFF.

CDR3 sequence (DNA): TGTGCCAGCAGCTTAGCACGGGGGAACTACAATGAGCAGTTCTTC. This encodes CASSLARGNYNEQFF. The rearrangement joins TRBV7-8 to TRBJ2-1; D may be TRBD2 (6 bases). The CDR3 is 15 residues long. From germline, CDR1 is SGHVS and CDR2 FQNEAQ. V was clipped by 0 bases and J by 3 bases, with 9 bases between them.

This clonotype was observed a handful of times. The chain joins TRBV29-1 to TRBJ1-5; 10 bases match TRBD1. CDR1 and CDR2 from the germline V gene are SQVTM and ANQGSEA. The CDR3 has 15 amino acids. V shed 4 bases and J 3 bases; nucleotides not matched to a gene: 6. The CDR3 region is CSVARDRGLNQPQHF. CDR3 coding DNA: TGCAGCGTTGCCCGGGACAGGGGACTCAATCAGCCCCAGCATTTT.

This clonotype counts as medium-sized. This chain links TRBV12-3 or TRBV12-4 with TRBJ2-5, with D possibly TRBD1 on 6 matching bases. Trimming left V 3 bases short and J 5 bases short, with 16 bases between. The CDR3 consists of 15 residues. The CDR3 region has the DNA TGTGCCAGCAGTTTTGCGGTGGGCCAGGGGGAGACCCAGTACTTC. Its translation: CASSFAVGQGETQYF.

This clonotype was seen ten or more times. J is TRBJ2-1 and V is TRBV12-3 or TRBV12-4; D call uncertain. Trimming shortened V by 4 bases and J by 4 bases, and 11 bases separated the two germline ends. This CDR3 is 14 amino acids long. CDR3 sequence: CASSSLNFYNEQFF. In DNA, the CDR3 is TGTGCCAGCAGTTCTTTAAATTTTTACAATGAGCAGTTCTTC.

The chain links TRBV7-3 to TRBJ2-3, with TRBD1 identical over 10 bases. V lost 3 bases, J lost 4 bases, and 4 bases stayed unmatched. The CDR3 has 15 amino acids. The germline CDR1 and CDR2 sequences are SGHTA and FQGTGA. The CDR3 here is CASSFTGTGADTQYF. DNA of the CDR3: TGTGCCAGCAGCTTCACCGGGACAGGGGCAGATACGCAGTATTTT.

This chain joins TRBV4-2 and TRBJ1-4, with D uncertain. This CDR3 contains 15 residues. In germline, CDR1 is LGHNA, CDR2 YNFKEQ. Trimming stripped 1 base from V and 5 bases from J, with 11 bases between. The CDR3 is CASSQVGGLNEKLFF. CDR3 in DNA: TGTGCCAGCAGCCAAGTCGGCGGTCTGAATGAAAAACTGTTTTTT.